This T cell receptor beta chain was identified during a study of OX40 agonist ivuxolimab in advanced cancers. Study-level information: The diagnoses of dose-escalation patients were hepatocellular carcinoma, melanoma, renal cell or head and neck cancer. It was permissible to have had prior anti-PD-1, anti-PD-L1 or anti-CTLA-4 therapy, and over 35% had some.

The V end was cut by 0 bases, the J end by 4 bases, with 13 bases between. The V gene's germline CDR1 is SGHRS and CDR2 YFSETQ. The CDR3 totals 16 residues. Study-wide points: CD8+ T cells showed, on average, more clonal expansion than CD4+ cells.

Here immunoSEQ multiplex PCR was the method, and the copy in TCRdb shows in-frame clones only, minus some. This sample yields approximately 100,000 clones, of which 90% to 95% are seen a single time; roughly 0.53% belongs to the top ten. Concerning this clone: No antigen is known for it.

The receptor comes from an adult with an advanced solid tumor such as melanoma, head and neck, liver or kidney cancer. V gene TRBV5-1 combines with J gene TRBJ2-2, with no clear D. The input for sequencing was CD4+ or CD8+ T cells sorted from blood, taken in a trial of the OX40 agonist ivuxolimab. The CDR3 is CASSLDNLPGTGELFF. CDR3 coding DNA: TGCGCCAGCAGCTTGGACAACCTTCCCGGCACCGGGGAGCTGTTTTTT.